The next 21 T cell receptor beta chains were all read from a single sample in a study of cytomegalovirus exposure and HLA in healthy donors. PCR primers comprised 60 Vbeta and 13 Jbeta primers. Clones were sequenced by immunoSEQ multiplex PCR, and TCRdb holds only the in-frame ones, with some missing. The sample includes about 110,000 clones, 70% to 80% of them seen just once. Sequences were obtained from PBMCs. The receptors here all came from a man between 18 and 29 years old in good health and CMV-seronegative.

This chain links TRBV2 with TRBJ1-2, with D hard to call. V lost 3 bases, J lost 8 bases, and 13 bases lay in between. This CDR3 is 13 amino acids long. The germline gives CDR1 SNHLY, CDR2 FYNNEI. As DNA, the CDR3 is TGTGCCAGCAGTGAGTTGAGGATCTTAGGCTACACCTTC. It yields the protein CASSELRILGYTF.

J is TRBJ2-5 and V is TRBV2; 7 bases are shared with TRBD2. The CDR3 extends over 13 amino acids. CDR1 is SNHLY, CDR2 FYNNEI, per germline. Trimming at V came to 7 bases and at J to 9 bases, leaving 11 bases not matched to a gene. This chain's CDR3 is CASTLAASGSQYF. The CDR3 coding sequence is TGTGCCAGCACCCTAGCGGCTTCAGGGTCCCAGTACTTC.

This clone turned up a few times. The CDR3, as DNA: TGCAGCGTTGAAGGGCGGGGGGGCCGGCGGACAGATACGCAGTATTTT. It encodes CSVEGRGGRRTDTQYF. This chain joins TRBV29-1 and TRBJ2-3; TRBD2 agrees at 9 bases. The germline V gene has CDR1 SQVTM and CDR2 ANQGSEA. Trimming cost V 1 base and J 3 bases; bases outside gene matches: 8. The CDR3 totals 16 residues.

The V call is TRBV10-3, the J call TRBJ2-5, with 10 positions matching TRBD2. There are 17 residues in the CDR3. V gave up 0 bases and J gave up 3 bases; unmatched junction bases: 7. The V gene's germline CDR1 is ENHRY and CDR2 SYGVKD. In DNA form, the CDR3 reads TGTGCCATCAGTGAGTCGATAGCGGGGGGCCGAAAAGAGACCCAGTACTTC. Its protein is CAISESIAGGRKETQYF.

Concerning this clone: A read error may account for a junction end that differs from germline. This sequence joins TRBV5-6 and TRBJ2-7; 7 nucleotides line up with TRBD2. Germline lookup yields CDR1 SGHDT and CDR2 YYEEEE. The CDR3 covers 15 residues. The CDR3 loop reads CASSPSGASTYEQSF. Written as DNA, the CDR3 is TGTGCCAGCAGCCCGAGCGGGGCCTCCACCTACGAGCAGTCCTTC.

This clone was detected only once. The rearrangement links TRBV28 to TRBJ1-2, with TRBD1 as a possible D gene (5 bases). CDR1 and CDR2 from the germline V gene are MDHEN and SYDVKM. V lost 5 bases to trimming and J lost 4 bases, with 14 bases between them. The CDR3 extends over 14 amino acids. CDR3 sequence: CASSPQGFGYGYTF. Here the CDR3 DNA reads TGTGCCAGCAGTCCCCAGGGATTCGGCTATGGCTACACCTTC.

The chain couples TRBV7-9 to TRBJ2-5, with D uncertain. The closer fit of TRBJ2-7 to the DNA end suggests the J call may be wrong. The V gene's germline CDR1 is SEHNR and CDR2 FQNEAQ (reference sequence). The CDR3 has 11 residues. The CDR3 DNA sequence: TGTGCCAGCAGTTCCACGTACGAGCAGTACTTC. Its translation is CASSSTYEQYF.

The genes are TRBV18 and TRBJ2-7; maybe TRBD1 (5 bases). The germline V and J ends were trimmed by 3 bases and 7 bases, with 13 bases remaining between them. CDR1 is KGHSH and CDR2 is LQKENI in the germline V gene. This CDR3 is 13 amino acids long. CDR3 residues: CASSPDSLKEQYF. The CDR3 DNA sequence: TGTGCCAGCTCACCTGACAGCTTGAAGGAGCAGTACTTC.

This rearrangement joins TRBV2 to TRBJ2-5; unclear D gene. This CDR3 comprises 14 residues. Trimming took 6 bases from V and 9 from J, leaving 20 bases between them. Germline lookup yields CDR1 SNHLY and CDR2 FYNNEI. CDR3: CASSERHDKGPQYF. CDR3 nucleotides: TGTGCCAGCAGCGAAAGACACGACAAAGGTCCCCAGTACTTC.

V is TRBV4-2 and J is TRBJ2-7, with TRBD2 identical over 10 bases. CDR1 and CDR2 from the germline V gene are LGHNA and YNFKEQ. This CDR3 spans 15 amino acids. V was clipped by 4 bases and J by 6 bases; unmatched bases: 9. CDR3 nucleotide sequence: TGTGCCAGCAGCCCTTCACCGGGACTAGCGTCCGAGCAGTACTTC. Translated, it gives CASSPSPGLASEQYF.

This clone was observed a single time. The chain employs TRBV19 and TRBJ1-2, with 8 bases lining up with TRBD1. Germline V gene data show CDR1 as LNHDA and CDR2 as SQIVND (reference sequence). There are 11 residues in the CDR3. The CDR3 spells CASGQVYGYTF. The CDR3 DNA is TGTGCGTCGGGACAGGTCTATGGCTACACCTTC.

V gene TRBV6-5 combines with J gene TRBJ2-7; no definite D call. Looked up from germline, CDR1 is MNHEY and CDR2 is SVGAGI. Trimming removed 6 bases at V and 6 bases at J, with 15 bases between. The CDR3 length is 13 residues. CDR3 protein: CASSPRGPCEQYF. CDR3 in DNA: TGTGCCAGCAGCCCCCGTGGGCCTTGCGAGCAGTACTTC.

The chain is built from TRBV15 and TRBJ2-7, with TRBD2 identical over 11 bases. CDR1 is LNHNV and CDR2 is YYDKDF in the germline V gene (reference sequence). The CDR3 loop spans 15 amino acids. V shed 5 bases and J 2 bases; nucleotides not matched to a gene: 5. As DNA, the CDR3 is TGTGCCACCAGCGGGGGGACTAGCGGTACCTACGAGCAGTACTTC. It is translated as CATSGGTSGTYEQYF.

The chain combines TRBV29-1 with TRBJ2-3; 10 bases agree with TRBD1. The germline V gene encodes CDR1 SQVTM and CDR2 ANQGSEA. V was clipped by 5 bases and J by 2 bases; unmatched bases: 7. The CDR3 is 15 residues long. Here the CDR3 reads CSVFAGQGITDTQYF. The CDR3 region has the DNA TGCAGCGTTTTCGCGGGACAGGGGATCACAGATACGCAGTATTTT.

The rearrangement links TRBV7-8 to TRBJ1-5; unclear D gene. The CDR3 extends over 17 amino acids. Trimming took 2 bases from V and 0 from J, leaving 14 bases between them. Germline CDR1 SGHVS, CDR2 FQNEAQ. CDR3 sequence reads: CASSLNSYRPSNQPQHF. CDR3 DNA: TGTGCCAGCAGCTTAAATTCATACAGACCTAGCAATCAGCCCCAGCATTTT.

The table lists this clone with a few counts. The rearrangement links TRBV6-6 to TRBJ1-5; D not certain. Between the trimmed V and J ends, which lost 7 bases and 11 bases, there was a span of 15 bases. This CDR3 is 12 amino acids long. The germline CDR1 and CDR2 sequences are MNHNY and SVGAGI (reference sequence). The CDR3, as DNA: TGTGCCAGCACGACCCAAGGCGGGGCCCAGCATTTT. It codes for CASTTQGGAQHF.

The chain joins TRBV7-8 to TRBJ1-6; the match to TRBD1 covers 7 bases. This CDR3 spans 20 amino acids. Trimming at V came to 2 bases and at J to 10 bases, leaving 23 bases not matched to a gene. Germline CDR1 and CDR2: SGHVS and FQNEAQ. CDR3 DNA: TGTGCCAGCAGCTTACCCAGTTTGGGACACAGGGGTTCGGCAGGATCACCCCTCCACTTT. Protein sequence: CASSLPSLGHRGSAGSPLHF.

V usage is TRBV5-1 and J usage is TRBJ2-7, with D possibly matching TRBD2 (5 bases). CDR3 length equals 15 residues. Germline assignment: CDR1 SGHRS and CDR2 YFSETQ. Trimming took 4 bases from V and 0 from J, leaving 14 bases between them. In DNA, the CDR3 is TGCGCCAGCAGCCCAGCCCTCGACTACTCCTACGAGCAGTACTTC. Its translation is CASSPALDYSYEQYF.

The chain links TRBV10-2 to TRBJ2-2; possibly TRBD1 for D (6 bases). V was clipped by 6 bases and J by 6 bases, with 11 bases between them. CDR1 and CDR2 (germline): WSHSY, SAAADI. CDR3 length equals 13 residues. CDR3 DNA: TGCGCCAGCAGGACCAGACAGGCCGGGGAGCTGTTTTTT. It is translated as CASRTRQAGELFF.

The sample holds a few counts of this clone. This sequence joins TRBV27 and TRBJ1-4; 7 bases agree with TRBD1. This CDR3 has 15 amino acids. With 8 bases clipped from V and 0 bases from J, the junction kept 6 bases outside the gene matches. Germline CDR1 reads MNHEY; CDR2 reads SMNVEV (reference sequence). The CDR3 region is CASRTGAATNEKLFF. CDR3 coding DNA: TGTGCCAGCCGGACAGGAGCTGCAACTAATGAAAAACTGTTTTTT.

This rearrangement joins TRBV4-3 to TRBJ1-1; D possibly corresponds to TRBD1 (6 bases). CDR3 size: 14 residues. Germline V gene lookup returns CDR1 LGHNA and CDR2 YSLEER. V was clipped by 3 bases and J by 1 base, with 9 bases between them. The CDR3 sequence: CASSHGQQNTEAFF. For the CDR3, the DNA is TGCGCCAGCAGCCACGGACAGCAGAACACTGAAGCTTTCTTT.